This T cell receptor beta chain comes out of a study of T-cell memory formation after mild COVID-19. Overall study: The two donors had largely donor-specific TCR clusters.

In the case of this clonotype: Its antigen remains unknown.

V lost 3 bases and J 5 bases, leaving 20 bases between the germline ends. The CDR3 is made up of 17 amino acids. Germline V CDR1 and CDR2: MDHEN, SYDVKM. Study conclusions and caveats: Later expanders leaned toward CD4+, whereas clones contracting from day 15 to 85 were balanced CD4/CD8. Memory sampled before infection contained some responding clones, suggesting cross-reactive memory joined. CD8+ contracting clones occupied EMRA, while CD4+ ones occupied mainly CM and EM.

One entry per CDR3 protein results from TCRdb running MiXCR on the 5' RACE reads. The data contain about 560,000 distinct CDR3 sequences, roughly 17% of them singletons. The clonotype was recovered from an adult woman who had mild COVID-19 (a few samples of this study predate the infection). Cell type and time point are not known. This chain links TRBV28 with TRBJ2-4; TRBD1 might be the D (5 bases). The sequenced sample consisted of PBMCs or a T cell subset sorted from them (not recorded which). CDR3 bases: TGTGCCAGCAGTTTCCTCCTGGGGCGAGATGAAGAAAACATTCAGTACTTC. Its translation is CASSFLLGRDEENIQYF. Combining the CDR3 with reference TRBV28 and TRBJ2-4 gives the whole variable domain DVKVTQSSRYLVKRTGEKVFLECVQDMDHENMFWYRQDPGLGLRLIYFSYDVKMKEKGDIPEGYSVSREKKERFSLILESASTNQTSMYLCASSFLLGRDEENIQYFGAGTRLSVL.